Each of the 27 T cell receptor beta chains below was sequenced from the same sample in a study of T-cell reconstitution after alpha-beta-depleted transplantation in children (TCRdb year 2016). The library was made by PCR. Data came from an Illumina HiSeq 2500. To normalize quantification of the TCRbeta repertoire, the TCR libraries were built with molecular barcoding that relied on unique molecular identifiers. TCRdb reran the public reads through fastp at Q25 and MiXCR, keeping productive beta chains. One record per CDR3 amino acid sequence lists the most common genes and DNA. The sample yields 250,000 to 300,000 distinct CDR3 sequences; over 8% were counted once. In total, the top ten clones hold about 9.5% of the sample. The source material was PBMCs from the stem cell graft donor, sampled from the stem cell graft. The receptors derive from a human donor who donated a stem cell graft to a child with SCID.

V usage is TRBV5-1 and J usage is TRBJ2-3, with 8 bases aligning to TRBD2. The CDR3 has 16 amino acids. In germline, CDR1 is SGHRS, CDR2 YFSETQ. The V segment lost 5 bases and the J segment 3 bases; nucleotides outside the gene matches: 11. This CDR3 is CASSFGLASLTDTQYF. The CDR3 DNA reads TGCGCCAGCAGTTTCGGACTAGCCTCCTTAACAGATACGCAGTATTTT.

The J gene is TRBJ2-1, the V gene TRBV5-1, with a tentative D call TRBD1 (5 bases). The germline V and J ends were trimmed by 0 bases and 5 bases, with 15 bases remaining between them. In germline, CDR1 is SGHRS, CDR2 YFSETQ. The CDR3 is made up of 16 amino acids. The CDR3 DNA sequence: TGCGCCAGCAGCTTGGACAGGTCGACCTCGGACAATGAGCAGTTCTTC. It yields the protein CASSLDRSTSDNEQFF.

The chain employs TRBV12-3 or TRBV12-4 and TRBJ2-5; D unresolved. The CDR3 sequence is 12 residues long. The V and J ends lost 5 bases and 5 bases respectively, with 9 bases between them. CDR3 nucleotides: TGTGCCAGCAGTCCCTATGGGGAGACCCAGTACTTC. This codes for CASSPYGETQYF.

There are a few counts of this clonotype. The V call is TRBV20-1, the J call TRBJ2-3; weak D call: TRBD1 (6 bases). CDR3 size: 15 residues. V gave up 0 bases and J gave up 1 base, with 11 bases separating them. Germline lookup yields CDR1 DFQATT and CDR2 SNEGSKA (reference sequence). This CDR3 reads CSARDLRQGTDTQYF. The CDR3 nucleotides are TGCAGTGCTAGAGATTTAAGACAGGGCACAGATACGCAGTATTTT.

This clonotype came up many times. The V gene is TRBV24-1, the J gene TRBJ2-5; D may be TRBD1 (6 bases). CDR3 length: 13 residues. Germline assignment: CDR1 KGHDR and CDR2 SFDVKD. Trimming took 3 bases from V and 5 from J, leaving 9 bases between them. The CDR3 sequence: CATSDADRETQYF. The CDR3 bases are TGTGCCACCAGTGATGCAGACAGGGAGACCCAGTACTTC.

This clonotype was observed a few times. The chain recombines TRBV9 with TRBJ2-3; TRBD2 agrees at 8 bases. The CDR3 sequence is 15 residues long. The germline V gene encodes CDR1 SGDLS and CDR2 YYNGEE. J was trimmed by 2 bases and V by 3 bases; bases with no gene match: 5. The CDR3 reads CASSAGGAPTDTQYF. CDR3 DNA: TGTGCCAGCAGCGCCGGGGGGGCTCCCACAGATACGCAGTATTTT. Combining the CDR3 with reference TRBV9 and TRBJ2-3 gives the whole variable domain DSGVTQTPKHLITATGQRVTLRCSPRSGDLSVYWYQQSLDQGLQFLIQYYNGEERAKGNILERFSAQQFPDLHSELNLSSLELGDSALYFCASSAGGAPTDTQYFGPGTRLTVL.

This clonotype showed up many times. The genes are TRBV20-1 and TRBJ2-7, with D perhaps TRBD1 or TRBD2 (5 bases each). V lost 3 bases and J 4 bases, leaving 13 bases between the germline ends. The CDR3 spans 13 residues. The germline V gene encodes CDR1 DFQATT and CDR2 SNEGSKA (reference sequence). The chain's CDR3 is CSARGGDLYEQYF. CDR3 nucleotides: TGCAGTGCTAGGGGTGGGGACCTTTACGAGCAGTACTTC.

This chain joins TRBV12-3 or TRBV12-4 and TRBJ1-2; D perhaps matches TRBD1 (6 bases). This CDR3 contains 14 residues. The V end lost 6 bases, the J end lost 2 bases, and 13 bases lay between the germline ends. The CDR3 nucleotides read TGTGCCAGCAGCCCATCGACAGGCAACTATGGCTACACCTTC. Protein: CASSPSTGNYGYTF.

This clonotype appeared many times. The J gene is TRBJ1-2, the V gene TRBV6-5; D call uncertain. CDR1 MNHEY and CDR2 SVGAGI come from the germline V gene. The CDR3 sequence is 18 residues long. V lost 0 bases, J lost 2 bases, and 19 bases lay in between. CDR3 loop: CASSYSKVPGRDNYGYTF. DNA of the CDR3: TGTGCCAGCAGTTACTCGAAAGTTCCCGGGCGTGACAACTATGGCTACACCTTC.

This clonotype was seen ten or more times. The gene calls are TRBV5-1 and TRBJ2-5, with TRBD2 matching over 7 bases. CDR3 length: 15 residues. The V segment lost 4 bases and the J segment 3 bases; nucleotides outside the gene matches: 9. Germline CDR1 reads SGHRS; CDR2 reads YFSETQ. CDR3 DNA sequence: TGCGCCAGCAGCCTACTAGCGACCGGGGAAGAGACCCAGTACTTC. It yields the protein CASSLLATGEETQYF. The entire variable domain, with the rest obtained from reference TRBV5-1 and TRBJ2-5, is as follows: KAGVTQTPRYLIKTRGQQVTLSCSPISGHRSVSWYQQTPGQGLQFLFEYFSETQRNKGNFPGRFSGRQFSNSRSEMNVSTLELGDSALYLCASSLLATGEETQYFGPGTRLLVL.

This clonotype was seen many times. The chain links TRBV10-3 to TRBJ1-5, with 9 bases fitting TRBD1. J gave up 6 bases and V 3 bases, and 3 bases lay outside the gene matches. This CDR3 contains 14 residues. Germline CDR1 and CDR2: ENHRY and SYGVKD. The CDR3 loop is CAISEQGASQPQHF. CDR3 in DNA: TGTGCCATCAGTGAACAGGGGGCGAGTCAGCCCCAGCATTTT.

The table lists this clonotype with a few counts. The J gene is TRBJ2-1, the V gene TRBV27, with 9 bases identical to TRBD2. Per the germline V gene, CDR1 is MNHEY and CDR2 is SMNVEV (reference sequence). Germline trimming cut 4 bases from V and 8 bases from J; bases unmatched to any gene: 9. This CDR3 contains 15 residues. The CDR3, as DNA: TGTGCCAGCAGTTCCCCCTTGGCGGGGGGGCATGAGCAGTTCTTC. Translation: CASSSPLAGGHEQFF.

This chain uses TRBV5-4 with TRBJ1-1; TRBD1 aligns across 7 bases. Per germline, CDR1 SGHNT and CDR2 YYREEE (reference sequence). The ends lost 5 bases at V and 3 bases at J; junction bases unmatched: 4. This CDR3 is built from 13 residues. CDR3 residues: CASRTTGDTEAFF. The CDR3 nucleotides read TGTGCCAGCAGGACTACAGGGGACACTGAAGCTTTCTTT.

This rearrangement joins TRBV7-9 to TRBJ2-7, with D unresolved. Germline CDR1 reads SEHNR; CDR2 reads FQNEAQ (reference sequence). V lost 1 base and J lost 0, with 7 bases in between. The CDR3 runs to 14 residues. CDR3 bases: TGTGCCAGCAGCTTAGATTGGAACTCCTACGAGCAGTACTTC. Encoded protein: CASSLDWNSYEQYF.

Only a few counts were recorded for this clonotype. Here the CDR3 reads CSATRKMNTEAFF. The CDR3 bases are TGCAGTGCTACGAGGAAAATGAACACTGAAGCTTTCTTT. The chain couples TRBV20-1 to TRBJ1-1; D is ambiguous. V was clipped by 4 bases and J by 0 bases, with 9 bases between them. The CDR3 has 13 residues. The germline CDR1 and CDR2 sequences are DFQATT and SNEGSKA (reference sequence).

This clonotype has more than one count but fewer than ten. The chain uses TRBV13 and TRBJ2-7; D is possibly TRBD2 (6 bases). There are 17 residues in the CDR3. V was trimmed by 0 bases and J by 4 bases, leaving 19 bases between them. The germline V gene has CDR1 PRHDT and CDR2 FYEKMQ (reference sequence). CDR3 sequence reads: CASSLGFGGTERYEQYF. CDR3 coding DNA: TGTGCCAGCAGCTTAGGCTTTGGCGGGACGGAAAGGTACGAGCAGTACTTC.

This clonotype was counted at least ten times. The chain links TRBV21-1 to TRBJ2-3; TRBD1, the table's D call, lacks a check against the DNA. TRBV21-1 represents a pseudogene. There are 15 residues in the CDR3. The CDR3 sequence is CASSTKDRDTDTQYF. In DNA form, the CDR3 reads TGTGCCAGCAGCACAAAGGACAGGGATACAGATACGCAGTATTTT.

This sequence joins TRBV7-8 and TRBJ2-7; TRBD2 agrees at 7 bases. Germline assignment: CDR1 SGHVS and CDR2 FQNEAQ. CDR3 size: 14 residues. Trimming took 7 bases from V and 0 from J; bases not matched to a gene: 6. CDR3 amino acids: CASTLGGSSYEQYF. The CDR3 DNA reads TGTGCCAGCACCCTTGGCGGGAGCTCCTACGAGCAGTACTTC.

This clonotype occurred a few times. The rearrangement uses TRBV5-5 and TRBJ2-1; 10 bases are a match to TRBD1. J was trimmed by 9 bases and V by 0 bases; bases with no gene match: 12. Germline assignment: CDR1 SGHKS and CDR2 YYEKEE (reference sequence). This CDR3 is built from 17 residues. CDR3 sequence: CASSLAEGQGFSSEQFF. CDR3 nucleotide sequence: TGTGCCAGCAGCTTGGCCGAGGGACAGGGGTTTTCGAGTGAGCAGTTCTTC.

V is TRBV5-1 and J is TRBJ2-3; 16 bases align to TRBD2. V was pared by 5 bases and J by 7 bases, with 16 bases of the junction left unmatched. The CDR3 runs to 19 residues. Germline CDR1 and CDR2: SGHRS and YFSETQ. CDR3 residues: CASSPYGTSGGADLNTQYF. The CDR3 DNA reads as TGCGCCAGCAGTCCGTACGGGACTAGCGGGGGGGCAGATTTGAATACGCAGTATTTT.

This clonotype appeared a single time. The V gene is TRBV11-2, the J gene TRBJ2-3; D unresolved. The germline V and J ends were trimmed by 4 bases and 1 base, with 6 bases remaining between them. The CDR3 totals 13 residues. In germline, CDR1 is SGHAT, CDR2 FQNNGV. The CDR3 region is CASSSAGTDTQYF. CDR3 coding DNA: TGTGCCAGCAGCTCAGCAGGCACAGATACGCAGTATTTT.

At least ten counts were recorded for this clonotype. The V gene is TRBV12-3 or TRBV12-4, the J gene TRBJ2-7, with D uncertain. V lost 3 bases to trimming and J lost 2 bases, with 5 bases between them. CDR3 size: 12 residues. The CDR3, as DNA: TGTGCCAGCAGTTTCTTTCCCTACGAGCAGTACTTC. Translated: CASSFFPYEQYF.

The V and J genes are TRBV25-1 and TRBJ1-1; 8 bases are shared with TRBD1. This CDR3 is 17 amino acids long. Germline values: CDR1 MGHDK, CDR2 SYGVNS. The trim removed 8 bases at V and 1 base at J, leaving 15 bases unmatched. The CDR3 sequence: CASAGTGGWYRNTEAFF. The DNA for the CDR3 is TGTGCCAGCGCCGGAACAGGGGGTTGGTATAGGAACACTGAAGCTTTCTTT.

DNA of the CDR3: TGTGCCATCAGTGGTGGGGCCCGCTCCTACAATGAGCAGTTCTTC. Residues: CAISGGARSYNEQFF. The chain couples TRBV10-3 to TRBJ2-1; D is perhaps TRBD1 (5 bases). In germline, CDR1 is ENHRY, CDR2 SYGVKD. V was clipped by 4 bases and J by 0 bases, with 10 bases between them. This CDR3 spans 15 amino acids.

This clonotype occurred a few times. The chain recombines TRBV5-1 with TRBJ1-4, with D hard to call. V lost 2 bases to trimming and J lost 0 bases, with 8 bases between them. Germline values: CDR1 SGHRS, CDR2 YFSETQ. The CDR3 contains 15 residues. CDR3 DNA: TGCGCCAGCAGCTTCGATATTCCAACTAATGAAAAACTGTTTTTT. This encodes CASSFDIPTNEKLFF.

This chain links TRBV7-8 with TRBJ1-2, with D perhaps matching TRBD1 (5 bases). CDR3 length: 16 residues. V was cut by 2 bases and J by 0 bases, with 13 bases left in between. The V gene's germline CDR1 is SGHVS and CDR2 FQNEAQ. For the CDR3, the DNA is TGTGCCAGCAGCTTACCGTGGAGGGGAGCTAACTATGGCTACACCTTC. This translates into CASSLPWRGANYGYTF.

The chain links TRBV5-1 to TRBJ2-3; D unclear. V gave up 3 bases and J gave up 3 bases, with 11 bases separating them. In germline, CDR1 is SGHRS, CDR2 YFSETQ. This CDR3 has 14 residues. The CDR3 bases are TGCGCCAGCAGCTATGGGCAGCGAACAGATACGCAGTATTTT. It specifies CASSYGQRTDTQYF.